Listed here is a single T cell receptor beta chain. Its antigen is unknown. This sample was included in a study of cytomegalovirus exposure and HLA in healthy donors. Each donor's status was that of a healthy bone marrow donor. PCR amplification relied on 60 Vbeta primers (plus 13 Jbeta primers). Assay: immunoSEQ multiplex PCR; the TCRdb copy retains only in-frame clones and omits some. The data contain approximately 130,000 clones, 60% to 85% of them singletons. The study's findings and limits: Previous analysis showed most TCR beta V segments were productive about 87% or about 30% of the time. The study designated roughly 150 TCR beta chains cytomegalovirus-associated. Diagnosis of cytomegalovirus status made by the classifier reportedly showed high specificity and sensitivity.

The specimen was PBMCs. The receptor comes from a woman aged 40 to 49 in good health and CMV-seronegative.

CDR3 nucleotide sequence: TGTGCCAGCAGTTTCTCAAACAGGGCCGGGGGGACTGAAGCTTTCTTT. Translating it yields CASSFSNRAGGTEAFF. The chain couples TRBV27 to TRBJ1-1; tentatively, D is TRBD1 (6 bases). Germline CDR1 reads MNHEY; CDR2 reads SMNVEV (reference sequence). This CDR3 has 16 residues. V gave up 3 bases and J gave up 5 bases, with 19 bases separating them.